What follows describes a single TCR beta chain. The source of the sample is a study of blood T cell repertoires in COVID-19. CDR1 is SEHNR, CDR2 FQNEAQ, per germline (reference sequence). Trimming at V came to 5 bases and at J to 3 bases, leaving 17 bases not matched to a gene. This CDR3 has 18 amino acids. The data were produced by immunoSEQ multiplex PCR, yet TCRdb's version contains in-frame clones alone and is incomplete. This table has 150,000 to 200,000 clones, 88% appearing once. The receptor's source is a woman between 50 and 59 years old who had recovered from COVID-19. This chain connects TRBV7-9 to TRBJ2-3; TRBD1 aligns across 7 bases. Sequencing was done on a sample of PBMCs or T cells enriched from blood (not recorded which). CDR3 sequence reads: CASSLKGQVLMATDTQYF. Written as DNA, the CDR3 is TGTGCCAGCAGCCTCAAAGGACAGGTTCTTATGGCAACAGATACGCAGTATTTT. The whole variable domain, filled in from reference TRBV7-9 and TRBJ2-3, reads DTGVSQNPRHKITKRGQNVTFRCDPISEHNRLYWYRQTLGQGPEFLTYFQNEAQLEKSRLLSDRFSAERPKGSFSTLEIQRTEQGDSAMYLCASSLKGQVLMATDTQYFGPGTRLTVL.